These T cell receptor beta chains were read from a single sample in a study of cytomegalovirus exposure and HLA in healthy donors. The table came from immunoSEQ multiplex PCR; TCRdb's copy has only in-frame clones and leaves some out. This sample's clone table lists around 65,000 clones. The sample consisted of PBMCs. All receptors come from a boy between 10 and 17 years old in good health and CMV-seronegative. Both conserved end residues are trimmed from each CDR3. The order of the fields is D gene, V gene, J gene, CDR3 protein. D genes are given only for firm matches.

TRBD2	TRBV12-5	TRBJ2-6	ASGLTLAGPSGANVLT
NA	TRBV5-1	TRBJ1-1	ASSLMDSNTEAF
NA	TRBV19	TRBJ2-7	ASSSQVDSYEQY
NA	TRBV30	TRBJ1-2	ASPKLDSEYGYT
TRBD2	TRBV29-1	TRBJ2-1	SVETGRNEQF
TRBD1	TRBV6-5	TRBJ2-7	ASSPTGKAYEQY
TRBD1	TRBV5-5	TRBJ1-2	ASSFPGTGYGYT
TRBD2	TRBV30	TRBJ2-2	AWSPTGRGELF
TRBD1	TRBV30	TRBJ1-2	AWSKDRGDYGYT
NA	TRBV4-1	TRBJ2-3	ASSQEGQGIPTDTQY
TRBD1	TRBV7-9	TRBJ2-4	ASSLGGTGENIQY
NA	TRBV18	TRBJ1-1	ASSSGVTRTEAF
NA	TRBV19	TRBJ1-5	ASSIDSQGWIQPQH
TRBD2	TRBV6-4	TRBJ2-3	ASSEGRGETDTQY
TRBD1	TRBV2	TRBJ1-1	ASRPDRLNTEAF
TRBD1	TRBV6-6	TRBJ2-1	ASSLGQVYNEQF
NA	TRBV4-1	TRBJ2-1	ASSQGPGLGRNEQF
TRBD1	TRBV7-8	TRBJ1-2	ASSLLRIWTGENYGYT
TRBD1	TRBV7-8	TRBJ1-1	ASSLAGTGKAF
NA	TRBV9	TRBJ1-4	ASSPHEDREKLF
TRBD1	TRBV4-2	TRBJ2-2	ASSRSGTGISGELF
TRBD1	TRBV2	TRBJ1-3	ASSALRQGSSGNTIY
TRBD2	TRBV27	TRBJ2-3	ASSRRSGGSLSTDTQY
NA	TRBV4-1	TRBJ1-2	ASSQDSDSYGYT
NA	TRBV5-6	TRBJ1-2	ASSPAGDYGYT
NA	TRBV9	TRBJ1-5	ASSAHAEGQPQH
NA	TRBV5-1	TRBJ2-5	ASSLAYQETQY
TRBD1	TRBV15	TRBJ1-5	ATSRQLSTGGHQPQH
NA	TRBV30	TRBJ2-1	AWAGYNEQF
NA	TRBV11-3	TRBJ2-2	ASSQQGFGELF
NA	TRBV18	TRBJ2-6	ASSRGQGHGSGANVLT
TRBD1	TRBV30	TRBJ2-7	AWEPGGEQY
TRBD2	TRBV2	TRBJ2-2	ASLTSGGKPNTGELF
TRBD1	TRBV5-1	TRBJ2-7	ASSFGQGVSEQY
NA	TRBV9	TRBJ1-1	ASSPPPQNTEAF
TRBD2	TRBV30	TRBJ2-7	AWSVGLAAEQY
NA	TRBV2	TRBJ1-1	ASSPTGHTEAF
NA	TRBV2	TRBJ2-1	ASSDLLLSSYNEQF
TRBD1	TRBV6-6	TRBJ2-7	ASRGTADYEQY
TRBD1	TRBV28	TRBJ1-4	ASSSAGGQEKLF
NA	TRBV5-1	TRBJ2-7	ASRTMDGLIGYEQY
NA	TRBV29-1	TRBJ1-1	SVVGTEAF
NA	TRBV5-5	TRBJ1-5	ASSLTGYSNQPQH
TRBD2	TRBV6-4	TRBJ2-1	ASSPRGEEQF
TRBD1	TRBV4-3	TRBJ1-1	ASSLGTGPSGAF
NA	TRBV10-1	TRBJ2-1	ASSDIGIGQLNEQF
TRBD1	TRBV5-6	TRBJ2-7	ASSFGTGVDEQY